The present TCR beta chain was sequenced within a study of blood T cell repertoires in COVID-19 (dated by TCRdb to 2020 to 2021). Concerning the study at large: Samples covering the acute and convalescent phases of COVID-19 were provided by collaborators in the United States, Italy and Spain. The material from the prospective study consisted of cDNA or gDNA derived from T cells, B-cell-depleted T cells, or PBMCs. The dataset comprised deeply sampled blood TCRbeta repertoires from subjects exposed to, actively infected with, or recovered from COVID-19. A freely available public database, intended as a resource for researchers studying the immune response to SARS-CoV-2, is where the repertoires were released. Samples came from the ongoing ImmuneRACE study (first 160 participants) plus 1,254 subjects from 6 global collaborators. Nearly every sample came with metadata listing a de-identified subject ID, COVID-19 status, age in years and sex. Where available, HLA class I and class II types were obtained from metadata supplied by the sample provider rather than from assay-based typing. Beyond this particular receptor, the publication reports: The quantity of clinical and demographic metadata differed by source and by participant and was supplied without curation.

The sample holds one count of this clone. Its antigen target is currently unknown. Base quality data are lacking; no much larger clone is found one base away. Each collaborating institution followed its own protocols to collect whole blood in K2EDTA tubes. Collaborator samples were shipped for TCRbeta analysis as frozen whole blood, isolated PBMCs, or DNA extracted from either sample type. The immunoSEQ Assay, a bias-controlled multiplex PCR, was used to amplify TCRbeta CDR3 regions from genomic DNA. Per the authors' processing: Nucleated cell counts per sample were estimated from amplification of reference gene primers within the assay. To quantify the absolute abundance of each unique TCRbeta CDR3 rearrangement, sequence reads were collapsed and filtered. For each sample, productive Simpson clonality was calculated as the square root of Simpson's diversity index over productive rearrangements. Not all clones reach the TCRdb copy of this immuneACCESS table, which keeps in-frame sequences only. Checked studies attribute under half of the gap to unresolved V genes and leave the rest unexplained. For V, J and clone size, that table is used; D and trimming come from the DNA. The sample records around 15,000 clones, about 89% of which are singletons. The top ten constitute under 3% of the sample.

The CDR3 runs 13 residues from the cysteine to the phenylalanine. Only the CDR3 region is kept as DNA, spanning 39 bases read in frame from base 1. The V end loses 0 bases and the J end loses 3 bases, and a stretch of 5 bases separates them. The germline V gene supplies CDR1 KGHSH and CDR2 LQKENI. The source is a woman aged 70-85 years in a cohort sampled during active or convalescent COVID-19. The sequence links TRBV18 to TRBJ1-1, with the D gene not confidently named. Sequencing was carried out using peripheral blood. The CDR3 protein sequence reads: CASSPPTDTEAFF. The DNA reads as follows: TGTGCCAGCTCACCACCCACAGACACTGAAGCTTTCTTT.